A selection of T cell receptor beta chains follows, all from one sample in a study of tumor-infiltrating lymphocytes in localized non-small cell lung cancer. Clones were read by immunoSEQ multiplex PCR, and TCRdb kept only the in-frame ones, dropping some. The sample includes about 12,000 clones, 76% seen only once; the top ten take roughly a sixth. Sequences were obtained from uninvolved lung tissue not adjacent to the tumor. These receptors all come from a human donor with non-small cell lung cancer. Each CDR3 is given with its conserved first and last residue. The order of the fields is D gene, J gene, clone size, V gene, CDR3 protein, CDR3 DNA. The D gene is left open where the match is weak. For some rows the clone size is stated as once, few or many, or as a class when expanded; others skip it.

TRBD1 | TRBJ1-1 | - | TRBV7-8 | CASSLTGGWGTEAFF | TGTGCCAGCAGCTTAACAGGGGGATGGGGAACTGAAGCTTTCTTT
- | TRBJ1-4 | - | TRBV14 | CASSQGNDEKLFF | TGTGCCAGCAGCCAAGGGAACGATGAAAAACTGTTTTTT
- | TRBJ2-7 | - | TRBV28 | CASSLLQPWGEQYF | TGTGCCAGCAGTTTACTACAGCCGTGGGGCGAGCAGTACTTC
TRBD1 | TRBJ1-1 | - | TRBV30 | CAWSSGGRAFF | TGTGCCTGGAGTTCAGGGGGTCGCGCTTTCTTT
- | TRBJ1-2 | - | TRBV6-6 | CASSYTRTRIYGYTF | TGTGCCAGCAGTTACACCCGGACACGGATATATGGCTACACCTTC
- | TRBJ1-4 | - | TRBV5-1 | CASSPGFGEEKLFF | TGCGCCAGTTCCCCGGGATTTGGCGAGGAAAAACTGTTTTTT
TRBD1 | TRBJ1-4 | once | TRBV6-5 | CASSYDVRQGYEKLFF | TGTGCCAGCAGTTACGACGTCCGACAGGGGTACGAAAAACTGTTTTTT
- | TRBJ2-7 | - | TRBV5-1 | CASSFGPEQYF | TGCGCCAGCAGCTTTGGACCTGAGCAGTACTTC
- | TRBJ1-4 | - | TRBV10-3 | CAISDVGLGNEKLFF | TGTGCCATCAGTGATGTGGGACTGGGTAATGAAAAACTGTTTTTT
- | TRBJ1-1 | - | TRBV7-9 | CASSSLLTEAFF | TGTGCCAGCAGCTCCCTCCTGACTGAAGCTTTCTTT
- | TRBJ1-6 | - | TRBV5-1 | CASSLDGQQTYYNSPLHF | TGCGCCAGCAGCTTGGATGGACAGCAGACTTACTATAATTCACCCCTCCACTTT
TRBD1 | TRBJ2-7 | few | TRBV7-6 | CASSLEITGGEQYF | TGTGCCAGCAGCTTAGAGATTACAGGGGGCGAGCAGTACTTC
- | TRBJ1-3 | once | TRBV5-6 | CASRWRAGNTIYF | TGTGCCAGCCGATGGAGGGCTGGAAACACCATATATTTT
TRBD1 | TRBJ2-7 | - | TRBV9 | CASSVDGTAFYEQYF | TGTGCCAGCAGCGTAGATGGGACAGCCTTCTACGAGCAGTACTTC
TRBD2 | TRBJ2-3 | - | TRBV11-2 | CASSSLGGGDTDTQYF | TGTGCCAGCAGCTCCCTAGGCGGGGGGGACACAGATACGCAGTATTTT
- | TRBJ1-1 | - | TRBV30 | CAWNLGQVNTEAFF | TGTGCCTGGAACCTGGGACAAGTCAACACTGAAGCTTTCTTT
- | TRBJ1-1 | - | TRBV19 | CASRRGNTEAFF | TGTGCCAGTAGACGGGGGAACACTGAAGCTTTCTTT
- | TRBJ2-5 | - | TRBV2 | CASRDGMGETQYF | TGTGCCAGCAGGGATGGGATGGGGGAGACCCAGTACTTC
TRBD1 | TRBJ1-1 | - | TRBV9 | CASSPLPGTELEAFF | TGTGCCAGCAGCCCCCTCCCAGGGACAGAGCTAGAAGCTTTCTTT
- | TRBJ1-4 | - | TRBV11-2 | CASSLLWGSNEKLFF | TGTGCCAGCAGCTTACTCTGGGGGTCTAATGAAAAACTGTTTTTT
- | TRBJ1-5 | - | TRBV30 | CAWSVGAPSNQPQHF | TGTGCCTGGAGTGTAGGAGCACCTAGCAATCAGCCCCAGCATTTT
- | TRBJ1-2 | few | TRBV9 | CASSARGYGYTF | TGTGCCAGCAGCGCCCGAGGCTATGGCTACACCTTC
TRBD1 | TRBJ2-5 | - | TRBV7-2 | CASSSGTGGKTQYF | TGTGCCAGCAGCTCCGGGACAGGGGGGAAGACCCAGTACTTC
- | TRBJ1-3 | - | TRBV5-1 | CASSLGQRDTIYF | TGCGCCAGCAGCTTGGGGCAGCGAGACACCATATATTTT
- | TRBJ2-2 | - | TRBV21-1 | CASSSRDDPPGELFF | TGTGCCAGCAGCAGCCGCGATGACCCTCCCGGGGAGCTGTTTTTT
- | TRBJ2-7 | - | TRBV7-3 | CASSTYDGGLGEQYF | TGTGCCAGCAGCACCTACGATGGCGGACTGGGGGAGCAGTACTTC
- | TRBJ1-1 | - | TRBV20-1 | CSASPETEAFF | TGCAGTGCTAGCCCGGAAACTGAAGCTTTCTTT
TRBD1 | TRBJ2-7 | - | TRBV29-1 | CSVRGQVDEQYF | TGCAGCGTTCGGGGACAGGTAGACGAGCAGTACTTC
- | TRBJ1-1 | - | TRBV11-1 | CASSLVRGPTEAFF | TGTGCCAGCAGCTTAGTTAGGGGACCCACTGAAGCTTTCTTT
TRBD1 | TRBJ2-7 | - | TRBV6-5 | CASSWTGDEQYF | TGTGCCAGCAGTTGGACAGGGGACGAGCAGTACTTC
- | TRBJ1-1 | - | TRBV10-1 | CASSGPGEAFF | TGCGCCAGCAGCGGCCCGGGAGAAGCTTTCTTT
TRBD2 | TRBJ2-5 | - | TRBV7-3 | CASSLGSSGLQETQYF | TGTGCCAGCAGCTTAGGTTCTAGCGGGCTACAAGAGACCCAGTACTTC
- | TRBJ1-5 | - | TRBV6-6 | CASSYFGAQNQPQHF | TGTGCCAGCAGTTACTTCGGGGCACAAAATCAGCCCCAGCATTTT
- | TRBJ1-5 | - | TRBV6-1 | CASTEGSTNQPQHF | TGTGCCAGCACCGAGGGGTCTACAAATCAGCCCCAGCATTTT